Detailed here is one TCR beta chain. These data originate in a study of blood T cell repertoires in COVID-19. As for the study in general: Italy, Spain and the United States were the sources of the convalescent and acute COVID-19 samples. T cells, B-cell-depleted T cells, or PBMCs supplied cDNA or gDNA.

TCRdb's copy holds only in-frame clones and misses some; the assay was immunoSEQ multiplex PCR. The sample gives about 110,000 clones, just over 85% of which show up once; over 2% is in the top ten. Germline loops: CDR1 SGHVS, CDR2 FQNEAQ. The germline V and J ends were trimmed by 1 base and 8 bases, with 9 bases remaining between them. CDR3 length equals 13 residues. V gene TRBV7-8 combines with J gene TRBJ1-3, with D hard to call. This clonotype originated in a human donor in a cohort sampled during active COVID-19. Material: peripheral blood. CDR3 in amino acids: CASSLEAVDTIYF. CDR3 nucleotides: TGTGCCAGCAGCTTAGAGGCGGTGGACACCATATATTTT. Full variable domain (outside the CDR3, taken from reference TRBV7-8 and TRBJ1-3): GAGVSQSPRYKVAKRGQDVALRCDPISGHVSLFWYQQALGQGPEFLTYFQNEAQLDKSGLPSDRFFAERPEGSVSTLKIQRTQQEDSAVYLCASSLEAVDTIYFGEGSWLTVV.